One sample yielded the 16 T cell receptor beta chains listed below, sequenced in a study of Ad26.COV2.S vaccination and SARS-CoV-2 variants. The method was immunoSEQ multiplex PCR; TCRdb's version includes in-frame clones alone and lacks a portion of them. The data show hundreds of thousands of clones, with around 88% seen just once and around 5% held by the top ten. Documented treatment: about 20 received Ad26.COV2.S at low or high dose, single or two shots; roughly five received placebo; per-sample allocation not given. Specimen acquisition occurred on day 63 following the initial vaccine or placebo injection. Sample: peripheral blood, taken in a trial of Ad26.COV2.S vaccine versus placebo. The receptor set was obtained from a person between 18 and 59 years old who received the Ad26.COV2.S COVID-19 vaccine or a placebo.

The chain is built from TRBV29-1 and TRBJ1-3; 9 bases match TRBD1. Looked up from germline, CDR1 is SQVTM and CDR2 is ANQGSEA. The CDR3 is 13 residues long. With V trimmed by 4 bases and J by 3 bases, 1 base remained unmatched. The CDR3 nucleotides are TGCAGCGTTGGGACAGGGGATGGAAACACCATATATTTT. The encoded protein is CSVGTGDGNTIYF. The variable domain in full, with the rest retrieved from reference TRBV29-1 and TRBJ1-3, is SAVISQKPSRDICQRGTSLTIQCQVDSQVTMMFWYRQQPGQSLTLIATANQGSEATYESGFVIDKFPISRPNLTFSTLTVSNMSPEDSSIYLCSVGTGDGNTIYFGEGSWLTVV.

As regards this clone: Different DNA sequences within this sample yield the same CDR3. The chain recombines TRBV4-1 with TRBJ2-7; no clear D. Germline CDR1 and CDR2: MGHRA and YSYEKL. This CDR3 has 12 amino acids. V was pared by 0 bases and J by 4 bases, with 4 bases between. The DNA for the CDR3 is TGCGCCAGCAGCCAAGATGGTTACGAGCAGTACTTC. It translates to CASSQDGYEQYF.

The rearrangement uses TRBV28 and TRBJ1-2; D gene uncertain. This CDR3 is 11 amino acids long. CDR1 and CDR2 from the germline V gene are MDHEN and SYDVKM. V was clipped by 4 bases and J by 3 bases, with 3 bases between them. CDR3 DNA: TGTGCCAGCAGTTCCTACTATGGCTACACCTTC. Encoded protein: CASSSYYGYTF.

The chain couples TRBV7-2 to TRBJ1-2, with TRBD1 identical over 8 bases. The germline CDR1 and CDR2 sequences are SGHTA and FQGNSA. V was pared by 3 bases and J by 1 base, with 4 bases of the junction left unmatched. This CDR3 comprises 15 residues. The CDR3: CASSFTGGGNYGYTF. CDR3 coding DNA: TGTGCCAGCAGCTTTACAGGGGGAGGTAACTATGGCTACACCTTC.

The chain links TRBV19 to TRBJ2-7, with 11 positions matching TRBD1. CDR1 and CDR2 from the germline V gene are LNHDA and SQIVND (reference sequence). V shed 2 bases, J shed 2 bases, and the junction held 2 bases outside the gene matches. The CDR3 totals 15 residues. This chain's CDR3 is CASSIRGQGAYEQYF. As DNA, the CDR3 is TGTGCCAGTAGTATAAGGGGACAGGGGGCCTACGAGCAGTACTTC. The whole variable domain, filled in from reference TRBV19 and TRBJ2-7, reads DGGITQSPKYLFRKEGQNVTLSCEQNLNHDAMYWYRQDPGQGLRLIYYSQIVNDFQKGDIAEGYSVSREKKESFPLTVTSAQKNPTAFYLCASSIRGQGAYEQYFGPGTRLTVT.

This clone was picked up one time. The genes are TRBV7-2 and TRBJ2-5; 8 bases align to TRBD1. The CDR3 sequence is 15 residues long. Trimming took 4 bases from V and 5 from J; bases not matched to a gene: 9. Germline CDR1 SGHTA, CDR2 FQGNSA. The CDR3 is CASSSGQGVFETQYF. CDR3 nucleotide sequence: TGTGCCAGCAGCTCCGGACAGGGAGTGTTCGAGACCCAGTACTTC.

Written as DNA, the CDR3 is TGTGCCAGCAGTTACGACAGGCACTCTGGAAACACCATATATTTT. Protein: CASSYDRHSGNTIYF. The rearrangement uses TRBV6-5 and TRBJ1-3; tentatively, D is TRBD1 (6 bases). CDR1 MNHEY and CDR2 SVGAGI come from the germline V gene. V lost 2 bases to trimming and J lost 0 bases, with 8 bases between them. The CDR3 totals 15 residues.

The count of this clone is one. The J gene is TRBJ2-5, the V gene TRBV5-4, with D perhaps matching TRBD1 or TRBD2 (5 bases each). The V gene lost 0 bases and the J gene lost 7 bases, with 7 bases spanning the gap. Germline V lookup: CDR1 SGHNT, CDR2 YYREEE (reference sequence). The CDR3 consists of 12 residues. This chain's CDR3 is CASSLDGGTQYF. CDR3 DNA: TGTGCCAGCAGCTTGGATGGGGGGACCCAGTACTTC.

The chain's CDR3 is CSVETGFSGANVLTF. The CDR3 DNA reads TGCAGCGTTGAGACAGGGTTCTCTGGGGCCAACGTCCTGACTTTC. The V call is TRBV29-1, the J call TRBJ2-6; TRBD1 matches 7 bases. The CDR3 is made up of 15 amino acids. Germline values: CDR1 SQVTM, CDR2 ANQGSEA. Germline trimming cut 3 bases from V and 0 bases from J; bases unmatched to any gene: 2.

The chain couples TRBV7-2 to TRBJ2-5; 10 bases align to TRBD2. The CDR3 is 14 residues long. The germline V gene encodes CDR1 SGHTA and CDR2 FQGNSA. V lost 1 base, J lost 5 bases, and 1 base stayed unmatched. As DNA, the CDR3 is TGTGCCAGCAGCTTAGTTAGCGGGGGGGAGACCCAGTACTTC. Protein sequence: CASSLVSGGETQYF.

The V call is TRBV28, the J call TRBJ2-6; 8 bases match TRBD1. The CDR3 sequence is 17 residues long. J gave up 2 bases and V 3 bases, and 6 bases lay outside the gene matches. Germline values: CDR1 MDHEN, CDR2 SYDVKM. CDR3 amino acids: CASSFRGLRAGANVLTF. CDR3 sequence (DNA): TGTGCCAGCAGTTTCAGGGGGCTAAGGGCTGGGGCCAACGTCCTGACTTTC.

The chain joins TRBV19 to TRBJ1-2; 8 bases line up with TRBD1. The CDR3 extends over 13 amino acids. The germline V gene has CDR1 LNHDA and CDR2 SQIVND (reference sequence). V gave up 10 bases and J gave up 7 bases; unmatched junction bases: 11. CDR3 nucleotides: TGTGCCACCTCTGATTCGGACAGGGTTGGCTACACCTTC. Protein: CATSDSDRVGYTF.

The rearrangement links TRBV6-5 to TRBJ1-6, with 8 bases lining up with TRBD1. Germline lookup yields CDR1 MNHEY and CDR2 SVGAGI. The ends lost 6 bases at V and 7 bases at J; junction bases unmatched: 5. The CDR3 runs to 14 residues. CDR3 residues: CASRLQGENSPLHF. The CDR3 DNA sequence: TGTGCCAGCAGGCTACAGGGGGAGAATTCACCCCTCCACTTT.

The gene calls are TRBV2 and TRBJ2-1; 7 bases fit TRBD1. The CDR3 spans 19 residues. With 7 bases clipped from V and 5 bases from J, the junction kept 23 bases outside the gene matches. Germline lookup yields CDR1 SNHLY and CDR2 FYNNEI. The chain's CDR3 is CASNLRQVRGRTNNNEQFF. The CDR3 DNA sequence: TGTGCCAGCAATCTAAGACAGGTTAGGGGGCGGACGAACAACAATGAGCAGTTCTTC.

The chain combines TRBV7-9 with TRBJ1-1; D gene unclear. Between the trimmed V and J ends, which lost 5 bases and 5 bases, there was a span of 12 bases. The CDR3 contains 13 residues. In germline, CDR1 is SEHNR, CDR2 FQNEAQ (reference sequence). CDR3 DNA sequence: TGTGCCAGCAGCCCGGACGGGGTTACTGAAGCTTTCTTT. Its translation: CASSPDGVTEAFF.

The V gene is TRBV5-1, the J gene TRBJ1-6, with unresolved D. Germline V gives CDR1 SGHRS, CDR2 YFSETQ. V lost 1 base and J 5 bases, leaving 10 bases between the germline ends. The CDR3 covers 15 residues. The CDR3 DNA reads as TGCGCCAGCAGCTTGAACGGTAGAGATAATTCACCCCTCCACTTT. This encodes CASSLNGRDNSPLHF.